This TCR beta chain was recovered during a study of graft-versus-host responses after intestinal transplantation. Looking at the study overall: Transplants were multivisceral, liver-intestinal, or isolated intestinal. Following induction with anti-thymocyte globulin, all recipients were given tacrolimus and steroids for two to four years. Findings of the study overall: Investigators detected GvH clones in recipient marrow, with some emerging earlier in ileum or blood. Early declines in HvG clones that occurred post-transplant were associated with peak circulating GvH clone levels.

The method was immunoSEQ multiplex PCR; TCRdb's version includes in-frame clones alone and lacks a portion of them. The sample records tens of thousands of clones, roughly 84% being singletons. CDR3 size: 15 residues. Germline V CDR1 and CDR2: SGHDT, YYEEEE. Trimming took off 4 bases at V and 5 bases at J, with 18 bases between the two ends. This clone has just a few counts. Its antigen is currently unknown. The TCR comes from a human donor who was the organ donor for an intestinal transplant. The V gene is TRBV5-6, the J gene TRBJ1-2, with TRBD1 as a possible D gene (5 bases). The starting material was unstimulated CD8+ T cells sorted from spleen or lymph node cells, obtained before transplant. CDR3 nucleotides: TGTGCCAGCAGCCAAGATATTGGACACCTATATGGCTACACCTTC. It is translated as CASSQDIGHLYGYTF. The entire variable domain, with the rest obtained from reference TRBV5-6 and TRBJ1-2, is as follows: DAGVTQSPTHLIKTRGQQVTLRCSPKSGHDTVSWYQQALGQGPQFIFQYYEEEERQRGNFPDRFSGHQFPNYSSELNVNALLLGDSALYLCASSQDIGHLYGYTFGSGTRLTVV.